Listed below are T cell receptor beta chains from one sample, sequenced in a study of cytomegalovirus exposure and HLA in healthy donors. Data came from immunoSEQ multiplex PCR; TCRdb stores just in-frame clones and leaves some out. The table for this sample gives 170,000 or so clones. Material: PBMCs. The receptors were sampled from a man in his thirties or forties in good health and CMV-seronegative. CDR3s include the opening cysteine and the closing phenylalanine or tryptophan. D genes are given only for firm matches.

v_call	d_call	j_call	cdr3_aa	cdr3_nt
TRBV28	-	TRBJ2-5	CASSLGSGDHEETQYF	TGTGCCAGCAGTTTAGGTTCGGGAGACCACGAAGAGACCCAGTACTTC
TRBV6-6	TRBD2	TRBJ2-1	CASSYPGTSDEQFF	TGTGCCAGCAGTTATCCCGGGACTAGCGATGAGCAGTTCTTC
TRBV28	TRBD1	TRBJ1-4	CASSHGQGWAKLFF	TGTGCCAGCAGCCACGGACAGGGGTGGGCAAAACTGTTTTTT
TRBV11-2	-	TRBJ2-3	CASSFVAQDTQYF	TGTGCCAGCAGCTTCGTTGCACAAGATACGCAGTATTTT
TRBV7-2	TRBD2	TRBJ2-7	CASSFGIGSGRGYEQYF	TGTGCCAGCAGCTTCGGCATAGGGAGCGGGAGAGGGTACGAGCAGTACTTC
TRBV27	TRBD1	TRBJ1-2	CASSLSWRQGDYYGYTF	TGTGCCAGCAGTTTATCTTGGCGACAGGGGGATTACTATGGCTACACCTTC
TRBV30	TRBD2	TRBJ2-1	CAWRKAGGYNEQFF	TGTGCCTGGCGGAAAGCGGGAGGATACAATGAGCAGTTCTTC
TRBV5-4	-	TRBJ1-4	CASSSGGATNEKLFF	TGTGCCAGCAGCTCCGGGGGGGCAACTAATGAAAAACTGTTTTTT
TRBV6-6	-	TRBJ2-1	CASSYVTYNEQFF	TGTGCCAGCAGTTACGTCACATACAATGAGCAGTTCTTC
TRBV5-1	-	TRBJ2-5	CASSIGTHLPATQYF	TGCGCCAGCAGCATAGGGACTCACCTCCCAGCCACCCAGTACTTC
TRBV13	TRBD2	TRBJ2-7	CASSAAGGSSYEQYF	TGTGCCAGCAGCGCTGCGGGCGGGAGCTCCTACGAGCAGTACTTC
TRBV7-2	-	TRBJ2-7	CASSIEGRGAGTF	TGTGCCAGCAGCATAGAGGGGCGGGGCGCAGGAACATTC
TRBV5-1	-	TRBJ2-6	CASSPGQSYSGANVLTF	TGCGCCAGCAGCCCAGGACAGTCCTACTCTGGGGCCAACGTCCTGACTTTC
TRBV28	-	TRBJ2-7	CASSLWGREQYF	TGTGCCAGCAGTTTGTGGGGCCGGGAGCAGTACTTC
TRBV7-9	TRBD1	TRBJ1-2	CASSAAGDSYGYTF	TGTGCCAGCAGCGCCGCCGGGGACAGTTATGGCTACACCTTC
TRBV4-2	TRBD1	TRBJ1-6	CASSQDRGRLGSPLHF	TGTGCCAGCAGCCAGGACAGGGGGCGCCTCGGTTCACCCCTCCACTTT
TRBV6-1	TRBD1	TRBJ2-3	CASTAPQGVDTQYF	TGTGCCAGCACCGCACCACAGGGGGTAGATACGCAGTATTTT
TRBV5-5	-	TRBJ2-2	CASSWGDGDQGVELFF	TGTGCCAGCAGCTGGGGGGACGGAGATCAGGGAGTGGAGCTGTTTTTT
TRBV9	TRBD2	TRBJ2-1	CASAGTINEQFF	TGTGCCAGCGCCGGGACTATCAATGAGCAGTTCTTC
TRBV11-2	TRBD1	TRBJ2-7	CASSHFIGQATSWEQYF	TGTGCCAGCAGCCATTTCATCGGACAGGCGACGTCGTGGGAGCAGTACTTC
TRBV6-1	-	TRBJ1-1	CASMDSMNTEAFF	TGTGCCAGCATGGACAGTATGAACACTGAAGCTTTCTTT
TRBV6-5	TRBD1	TRBJ2-7	CASSRDRGGEQYF	TGTGCCAGCAGTCGGGACAGGGGGGGCGAGCAGTACTTC
TRBV10-3	TRBD2	TRBJ2-5	CATSTGSSGRLHGVETQYF	TGTGCCACCTCGACAGGGTCTAGCGGGAGACTACACGGTGTGGAGACCCAGTACTTC
TRBV11-3	-	TRBJ2-4	CASSESTGENIQYF	TGTGCCAGCAGCGAATCGACGGGGGAAAACATTCAGTACTTC
TRBV19	TRBD2	TRBJ2-1	CASSMAPEGRDEQFF	TGTGCCAGTAGTATGGCCCCGGAGGGGAGGGATGAGCAGTTCTTC
TRBV5-1	-	TRBJ2-5	CASSRGRGRFAETQYF	TGCGCCAGCAGCCGGGGTCGGGGGAGATTTGCAGAGACCCAGTACTTC
TRBV7-2	TRBD1	TRBJ1-6	CASSRTGSRPLHF	TGTGCCAGCAGTCGGACAGGGTCAAGGCCCCTCCACTTT